The 25 T cell receptor beta chains presented below share a single source sample, sequenced in a study of shared clonotypes between healthy human individuals. Clones were sequenced by immunoSEQ multiplex PCR, and TCRdb holds only the in-frame ones, with some missing. In the table there are some 980,000 clones, about three quarters of which are singletons. Sequencing used memory CD4+ T cells sorted from blood. The subset is: CD45RA-negative fraction. Receptors were obtained from a young man in good health.

Regarding this clone: The identical CDR3 is also encoded by other nucleotide sequences in the sample. The chain has TRBV30 and TRBJ1-6; D is uncertain. Germline CDR1 reads GTSNPN; CDR2 reads SVGIG (reference sequence). This CDR3 contains 12 residues. V was shortened by 4 bases and J by 4 bases, with 5 bases between the two germline ends. The CDR3 sequence is CAWTVYNSPLHF. For the CDR3, the DNA is TGTGCCTGGACTGTTTATAATTCACCCCTCCACTTT. Full variable domain (missing parts from reference TRBV30 and TRBJ1-6): SQTIHQWPATLVQPVGSPLSLECTVEGTSNPNLYWYRQAAGRGLQLLFYSVGIGQISSEVPQNLSASRPQDRQFILSSKKLLLSDSGFYLCAWTVYNSPLHFGNGTRLTVT.

Comment on this clone: Distinct nucleotide sequences in the sample also encode this CDR3. V and J are TRBV29-1 and TRBJ2-7; D uncertain. The CDR3 totals 12 residues. The V gene lost 4 bases and the J gene lost 1 base, with 8 bases spanning the gap. Germline-derived CDR1 and CDR2 are SQVTM and ANQGSEA. In DNA, the CDR3 is TGCAGCGTTGGAGTGGGGTCCTACGAGCAGTACTTC. The encoded protein is CSVGVGSYEQYF.

The sample holds a few counts of this clone. The chain couples TRBV4-1 to TRBJ1-4, with D hard to call. V was shortened by 0 bases and J by 6 bases, with 11 bases between the two germline ends. This CDR3 region has 15 residues. Per the germline V gene, CDR1 is MGHRA and CDR2 is YSYEKL. As DNA, the CDR3 is TGCGCCAGCAGCCAAGAGGGCAGAAACTATGAAAAACTGTTTTTT. This sequence encodes CASSQEGRNYEKLFF.

The CDR3 DNA reads as TGTGCTAGTGGTTTGTCTAACAGGGGTGAGACCCAGTACTTC. The encoded protein is CASGLSNRGETQYF. This sequence joins TRBV12-5 and TRBJ2-5; 7 nucleotides align to TRBD1. CDR3 length: 14 amino acids. V gave up 2 bases and J gave up 5 bases; unmatched junction bases: 5. CDR1 is LGHNT and CDR2 is FRNRAP in the germline V gene.

This chain connects TRBV29-1 to TRBJ2-5; the match to TRBD2 covers 9 bases. J gave up 1 base and V 7 bases, and 1 base lay outside the gene matches. Per germline, CDR1 SQVTM and CDR2 ANQGSEA. The CDR3 runs to 12 residues. The DNA of the CDR3 is TGCAGCGGGGGACTAGCCCAAGAGACCCAGTACTTC. Translation gives CSGGLAQETQYF.

CDR3 DNA sequence: TGTGCCAGTAGGGACAGGGGATTGAACTATGGCTACACCTTC. It is translated as CASRDRGLNYGYTF. The rearrangement joins TRBV19 to TRBJ1-2, with TRBD1 identical over 9 bases. The ends lost 6 bases at V and 2 bases at J; junction bases unmatched: 4. The germline V gene has CDR1 LNHDA and CDR2 SQIVND (reference sequence). There are 14 residues in the CDR3.

This clone was counted only a few times. The chain joins TRBV25-1 to TRBJ1-1; weak D call: TRBD1 (6 bases). The CDR3 loop spans 13 amino acids. The V gene lost 6 bases and the J gene lost 5 bases, with 13 bases spanning the gap. The V gene's germline CDR1 is MGHDK and CDR2 SYGVNS. The CDR3 DNA reads TGTGCCAGCAGGCGGGGGACAAGAACTGAAGCTTTCTTT. As protein: CASRRGTRTEAFF. Looking up the rest from reference TRBV25-1 and TRBJ1-1 gives the full variable domain: EADIYQTPRYLVIGTGKKITLECSQTMGHDKMYWYQQDPGMELHLIHYSYGVNSTEKGDLSSESTVSRIRTEHFPLTLESARPSHTSQYLCASRRGTRTEAFFGQGTRLTVV.

The chain recombines TRBV27 with TRBJ2-7, with a possible D match to TRBD1 (5 bases). The V end lost 5 bases, the J end lost 2 bases, and 16 bases lay between the germline ends. CDR3 length: 15 amino acids. Per the germline V gene, CDR1 is MNHEY and CDR2 is SMNVEV (reference sequence). The CDR3 here is CASSPYSDKTYEQYF. CDR3 in DNA: TGTGCCAGCAGTCCCTACTCGGACAAGACCTACGAGCAGTACTTC.

The chain uses TRBV7-9 and TRBJ2-2, with D tentatively TRBD1 or TRBD2 (5 bases each). Germline CDR1 reads SEHNR; CDR2 reads FQNEAQ (reference sequence). The CDR3 loop spans 15 amino acids. V shed 4 bases and J shed 1 base, with 10 bases lying between them. The CDR3 reads CASSSGRVNTGELFF. The CDR3 nucleotides are TGTGCCAGCAGCTCGGGACGGGTGAACACCGGGGAGCTGTTTTTT.

This chain links TRBV7-9 with TRBJ1-6, with D tentatively TRBD1 (6 bases). The CDR3 is 15 amino acids. Trimming took off 5 bases at V and 7 bases at J, with 15 bases between the two ends. Germline lookup yields CDR1 SEHNR and CDR2 FQNEAQ (reference sequence). The CDR3 DNA follows: TGTGCCAGCAGCCTCCGGGGGCGAGGGAATTCACCCCTCCACTTT. It is translated as CASSLRGRGNSPLHF. The full variable domain, rest sourced from reference TRBV7-9 and TRBJ1-6, is DTGVSQNPRHKITKRGQNVTFRCDPISEHNRLYWYRQTLGQGPEFLTYFQNEAQLEKSRLLSDRFSAERPKGSFSTLEIQRTEQGDSAMYLCASSLRGRGNSPLHFGNGTRLTVT.

CDR3: CASTLGTGYQPQHF. DNA for the CDR3: TGTGCCAGCACCCTCGGGACAGGGTATCAGCCCCAGCATTTT. This chain links TRBV28 with TRBJ1-5; the match to TRBD1 covers 9 bases. The CDR3 loop spans 14 amino acids. Unmatched junction bases numbered 6, after V lost 7 bases and J lost 5 bases. Germline CDR1 reads MDHEN; CDR2 reads SYDVKM.

The V gene is TRBV10-3, the J gene TRBJ1-2; D unclear. Trimming left V 4 bases short and J 1 base short, with 4 bases between. The CDR3 contains 12 residues. In germline, CDR1 is ENHRY, CDR2 SYGVKD. The CDR3 protein is CAISAINYGYTF. The CDR3 coding sequence is TGTGCCATCAGTGCGATTAACTATGGCTACACCTTC.

The chain joins TRBV5-1 to TRBJ1-1, with 9 bases lining up with TRBD1. The CDR3 totals 14 residues. V dropped 1 base and J dropped 5; count of bases not matched to a gene: 3. The germline V gene has CDR1 SGHRS and CDR2 YFSETQ. The CDR3 spells CASSLLTGGTEAFF. The DNA of the CDR3 is TGCGCCAGCAGCTTGTTGACAGGGGGGACTGAAGCTTTCTTT.

The chain links TRBV7-6 to TRBJ2-2, with 8 bases aligning to TRBD2. This CDR3 is built from 15 residues. Per germline, CDR1 SGHVS and CDR2 FNYEAQ. V shed 5 bases, J shed 5 bases, and the junction held 7 bases outside the gene matches. CDR3 residues: CASSVGLAQTGELFF. Written as DNA, the CDR3 is TGTGCCAGCAGCGTCGGACTAGCACAGACCGGGGAGCTGTTTTTT.

The gene calls are TRBV5-1 and TRBJ2-7; D is possibly TRBD1 or TRBD2 (5 bases each). Germline-derived CDR1 and CDR2 are SGHRS and YFSETQ. The CDR3 sequence is 14 residues long. V dropped 2 bases and J dropped 2 bases, with 11 bases sitting between them. The CDR3 spells CASSFTGPTYEQYF. CDR3 DNA sequence: TGCGCCAGCAGCTTTACGGGACCTACCTACGAGCAGTACTTC. The whole variable domain, filled in from reference TRBV5-1 and TRBJ2-7, reads KAGVTQTPRYLIKTRGQQVTLSCSPISGHRSVSWYQQTPGQGLQFLFEYFSETQRNKGNFPGRFSGRQFSNSRSEMNVSTLELGDSALYLCASSFTGPTYEQYFGPGTRLTVT.

The CDR3 coding sequence is TGTGCCAGCAGCCTCAATGGCAGGGCTGGCTACACCTTC. Its protein is CASSLNGRAGYTF. This chain joins TRBV6-6 and TRBJ1-2; possible D gene TRBD1, 5 bases. This CDR3 contains 13 residues. V lost 6 bases and J 7 bases, leaving 15 bases between the germline ends. Germline V gives CDR1 MNHNY, CDR2 SVGAGI (reference sequence).

The chain recombines TRBV7-2 with TRBJ1-1; no clear D gene. V lost 5 bases, J lost 11 bases, and 21 bases lay in between. Per the germline V gene, CDR1 is SGHTA and CDR2 is FQGNSA. The CDR3 totals 14 residues. The CDR3: CASSPSHRLFGAFF. The CDR3 nucleotides read TGTGCCAGCAGCCCTTCACACCGCCTGTTTGGGGCTTTCTTT.

This chain connects TRBV7-6 to TRBJ2-3; D remains ambiguous. V was cut by 5 bases and J by 3 bases, with 6 bases left in between. The CDR3 loop spans 12 amino acids. Germline V gene data show CDR1 as SGHVS and CDR2 as FNYEAQ. The DNA for the CDR3 is TGTGCCAGCAGCCCCGGGACAGATACGCAGTATTTT. Translation: CASSPGTDTQYF.

This clone was seen more than once but under ten times. The J gene is TRBJ2-1, the V gene TRBV6-1; D uncertain. Trimming cost V 7 bases and J 4 bases, with 17 bases left between them. CDR1 MNHNS and CDR2 SASEGT come from the germline V gene. The CDR3 contains 15 residues. This chain's CDR3 is CASTLLALLYNEQFF. The CDR3 DNA follows: TGTGCCAGCACTCTTTTAGCCCTACTGTACAATGAGCAGTTCTTC.

About this clone itself: The same CDR3 is also encoded by other DNA sequences in this sample. The chain uses TRBV19 and TRBJ2-7; D might be TRBD1 (6 bases). This CDR3 comprises 12 residues. Trimming took off 7 bases at V and 1 base at J, with 8 bases between the two ends. CDR1 and CDR2 from the germline V gene are LNHDA and SQIVND (reference sequence). The CDR3 region has the DNA TGTGCCAGTAAGGACAGTTCCTACGAGCAGTACTTC. Translated: CASKDSSYEQYF.

The J gene is TRBJ1-1, the V gene TRBV11-1, with D possibly TRBD1 on 6 matching bases. The CDR3 is 15 amino acids. V gave up 4 bases and J gave up 1 base, with 13 bases separating them. Germline CDR1 SGHAT, CDR2 FQDESV (reference sequence). As DNA, the CDR3 is TGTGCCAGCAGCTGGGTGGGGACACCGAACACTGAAGCTTTCTTT. Protein: CASSWVGTPNTEAFF. Full variable domain (rest looked up from reference TRBV11-1 and TRBJ1-1): EAEVAQSPRYKITEKSQAVAFWCDPISGHATLYWYRQILGQGPELLVQFQDESVVDDSQLPKDRFSAERLKGVDSTLKIQPAELGDSAMYLCASSWVGTPNTEAFFGQGTRLTVV.

The rearrangement links TRBV5-4 to TRBJ2-7, with 11 bases lining up with TRBD1. This CDR3 has 17 amino acids. J lost 1 base, V lost 3 bases, and 9 bases had no gene match. Germline V CDR1 and CDR2: SGHNT, YYREEE (reference sequence). CDR3 loop: CASSSPGQGGNSYEQYF. The DNA of the CDR3 is TGTGCCAGCAGCTCCCCGGGACAGGGGGGGAATTCCTACGAGCAGTACTTC. Supplemented by reference TRBV5-4 and TRBJ2-7, the full variable domain reads ETGVTQSPTHLIKTRGQQVTLRCSSQSGHNTVSWYQQALGQGPQFIFQYYREEENGRGNFPPRFSGLQFPNYSSELNVNALELDDSALYLCASSSPGQGGNSYEQYFGPGTRLTVT.

This clone came up a few times. This chain joins TRBV28 and TRBJ1-6; D call uncertain. The CDR3 runs to 17 residues. The germline V gene has CDR1 MDHEN and CDR2 SYDVKM. Trimming left V 3 bases short and J 0 bases short, with 12 bases between. As DNA, the CDR3 is TGTGCCAGCAGTTTGTCCATAGTGAGCTCCTATAATTCACCCCTCCACTTT. It is translated as CASSLSIVSSYNSPLHF.

The rearrangement links TRBV6-1 to TRBJ2-7; D perhaps matches TRBD1 (8 bases). CDR1 and CDR2 from the germline V gene are MNHNS and SASEGT. Trimming cost V 4 bases and J 3 bases, with 19 bases left between them. The CDR3 sequence is 16 residues long. In DNA form, the CDR3 reads TGTGCCAGCAGTGGGGAGGGTCGACAGGGGTACTACGAGCAGTACTTC. Residues: CASSGEGRQGYYEQYF.

This chain links TRBV19 with TRBJ1-2; D might be TRBD1 (5 bases). In germline, CDR1 is LNHDA, CDR2 SQIVND (reference sequence). V gave up 1 base and J gave up 3 bases, with 9 bases separating them. CDR3 length: 14 residues. In DNA, the CDR3 is TGTGCCAGTAGTATAGCGGGCAGGGACTATGGCTACACCTTC. This encodes CASSIAGRDYGYTF.